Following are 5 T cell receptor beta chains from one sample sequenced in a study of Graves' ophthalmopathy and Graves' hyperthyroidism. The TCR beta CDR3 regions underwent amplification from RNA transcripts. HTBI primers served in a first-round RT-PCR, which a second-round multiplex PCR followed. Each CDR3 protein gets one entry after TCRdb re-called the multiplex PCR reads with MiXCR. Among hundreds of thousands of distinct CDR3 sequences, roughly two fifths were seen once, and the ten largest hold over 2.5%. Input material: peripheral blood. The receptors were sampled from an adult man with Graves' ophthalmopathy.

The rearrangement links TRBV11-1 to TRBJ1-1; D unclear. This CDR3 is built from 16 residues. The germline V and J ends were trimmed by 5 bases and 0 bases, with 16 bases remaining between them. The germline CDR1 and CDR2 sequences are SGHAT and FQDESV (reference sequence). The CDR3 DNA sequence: TGTGCCAGCAGCCTGGGTGAAGCCAGAATGAACACTGAAGCTTTCTTT. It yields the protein CASSLGEARMNTEAFF.

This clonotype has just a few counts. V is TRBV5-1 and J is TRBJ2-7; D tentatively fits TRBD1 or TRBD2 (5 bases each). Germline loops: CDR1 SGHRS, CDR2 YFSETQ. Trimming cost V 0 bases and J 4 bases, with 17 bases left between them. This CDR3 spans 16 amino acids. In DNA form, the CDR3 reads TGCGCCAGCAGCTTGGGGGGACGGAGCCGATCGTACGAGCAGTACTTC. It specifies CASSLGGRSRSYEQYF.

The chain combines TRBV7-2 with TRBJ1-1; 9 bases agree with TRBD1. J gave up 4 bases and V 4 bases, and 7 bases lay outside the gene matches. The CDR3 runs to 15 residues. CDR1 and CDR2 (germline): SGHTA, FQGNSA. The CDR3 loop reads CASSSGQGRGTEAFF. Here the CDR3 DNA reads TGTGCCAGCAGCTCCGGACAGGGGAGGGGCACTGAAGCTTTCTTT.

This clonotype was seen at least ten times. DNA for the CDR3: TGTGCCATCAGTGTGTTACAGGGGATTGGTGAAGCTTTCTTT. It translates to CAISVLQGIGEAFF. The chain carries TRBV10-3 and TRBJ1-1, with 7 bases aligning to TRBD1. From germline, CDR1 is ENHRY and CDR2 SYGVKD. The V segment lost 4 bases and the J segment 7 bases; nucleotides outside the gene matches: 9. The CDR3 length is 14 residues.

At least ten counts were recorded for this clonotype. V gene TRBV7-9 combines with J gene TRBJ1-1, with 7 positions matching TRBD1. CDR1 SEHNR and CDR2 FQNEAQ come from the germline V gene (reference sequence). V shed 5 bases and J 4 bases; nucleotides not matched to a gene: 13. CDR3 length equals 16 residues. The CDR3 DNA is TGTGCCAGCAGCCTCCGGGACAGCATCGGGAGCACTGAAGCTTTCTTT. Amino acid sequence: CASSLRDSIGSTEAFF.